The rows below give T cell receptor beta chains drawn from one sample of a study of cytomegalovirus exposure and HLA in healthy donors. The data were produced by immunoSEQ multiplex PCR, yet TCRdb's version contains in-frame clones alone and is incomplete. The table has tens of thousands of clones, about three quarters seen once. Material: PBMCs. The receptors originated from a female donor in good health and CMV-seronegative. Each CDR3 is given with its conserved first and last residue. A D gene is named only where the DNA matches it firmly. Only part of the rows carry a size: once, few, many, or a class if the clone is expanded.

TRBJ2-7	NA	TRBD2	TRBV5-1	CASSLTSGGAHEQYF	TGCGCCAGCAGCCTAACTAGCGGGGGGGCCCACGAGCAGTACTTC
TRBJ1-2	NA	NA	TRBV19	CASRTRIYGYTF	TGTGCCAGTAGAACTAGAATCTATGGCTACACCTTC
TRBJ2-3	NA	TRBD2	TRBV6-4	CASSGRGDADTQYF	TGTGCCAGCAGTGGTCGGGGGGATGCAGATACGCAGTATTTT
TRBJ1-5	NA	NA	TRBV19	CASSMEGIRSNQPQHF	TGTGCCAGTAGTATGGAGGGGATTCGGAGCAATCAGCCCCAGCATTTT
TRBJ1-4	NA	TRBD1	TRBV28	CASSSGQGVATNEKLFF	TGTGCCAGCAGTTCGGGACAGGGCGTCGCAACTAATGAAAAACTGTTTTTT
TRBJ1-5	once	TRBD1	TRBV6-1	CASGKTGNQPQHF	TGTGCCAGCGGCAAGACAGGGAATCAGCCCCAGCATTTT
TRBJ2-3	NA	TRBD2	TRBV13	CASSLRPLAGGTDTQYF	TGTGCCAGCAGCTTAAGGCCCCTAGCGGGAGGCACAGATACGCAGTATTTT
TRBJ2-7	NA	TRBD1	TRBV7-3	CASSLTGDEQYF	TGTGCCAGCAGCCTGACAGGGGACGAGCAGTACTTC
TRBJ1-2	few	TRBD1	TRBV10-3	CAISQTGSSGGYTF	TGTGCCATCAGCCAGACAGGGTCCAGTGGAGGCTACACCTTC
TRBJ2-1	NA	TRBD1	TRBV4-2	CASSPGQGGDEQFF	TGTGCCAGCAGCCCGGGACAGGGAGGGGATGAGCAGTTCTTC
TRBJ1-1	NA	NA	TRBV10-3	CAISEVSRGGTEAFF	TGTGCCATCAGTGAGGTCTCCAGGGGCGGCACTGAAGCTTTCTTT
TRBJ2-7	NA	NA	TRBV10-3	CAISGLTGSSAEQYF	TGTGCCATCAGTGGCTTGACAGGCTCGTCTGCCGAGCAGTACTTC
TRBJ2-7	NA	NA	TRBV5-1	CASSFRGPMGEQYF	TGCGCCAGCAGCTTCCGCGGGCCCATGGGCGAGCAGTACTTC
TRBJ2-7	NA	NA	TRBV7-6	CASSLGVSSYEQYF	TGTGCCAGCAGCTTAGGTGTCAGCTCCTACGAGCAGTACTTC
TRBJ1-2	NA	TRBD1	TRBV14	CASSQGTGSIYGYTF	TGTGCCAGCAGCCAAGGGACAGGGTCAATCTATGGCTACACCTTC
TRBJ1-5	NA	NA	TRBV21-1	CASSKRKKGRGGSNQPQHF	TGTGCCAGCAGCAAAAGAAAAAAGGGGCGGGGAGGGAGCAATCAGCCCCAGCATTTT
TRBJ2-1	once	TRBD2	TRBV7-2	CASSFRLAGVVNEQFF	TGTGCCAGCAGCTTTCGACTAGCGGGAGTAGTCAATGAGCAGTTCTTC
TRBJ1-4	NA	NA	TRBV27	CASSPGVMGEKLFF	TGTGCCAGCAGTCCAGGTGTAATGGGTGAAAAACTGTTTTTT
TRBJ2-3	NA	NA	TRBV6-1	CASSGWGEASDTQYF	TGTGCCAGCAGTGGATGGGGGGAGGCCTCAGATACGCAGTATTTT
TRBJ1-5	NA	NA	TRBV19	CASSNSPPQPQHF	TGTGCCAGTAGTAATTCTCCCCCCCAGCCCCAGCATTTT
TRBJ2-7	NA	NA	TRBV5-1	CASTLGGSGTYEQYF	TGCGCCAGCACGCTTGGGGGCAGTGGAACCTACGAGCAGTACTTC
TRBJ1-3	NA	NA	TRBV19	CAIQGSGNTIYF	TGTGCTATACAGGGCTCTGGAAACACCATATATTTT
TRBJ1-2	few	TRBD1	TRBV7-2	CASSLGTGIDGYTF	TGTGCCAGCAGCTTAGGGACAGGTATCGATGGCTACACCTTC
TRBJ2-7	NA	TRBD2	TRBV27	CASSSGGAGNEQYF	TGTGCCAGCAGTTCCGGGGGGGCGGGCAACGAGCAGTACTTC
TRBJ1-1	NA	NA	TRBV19	CAGTLGGTEAFF	TGTGCCGGTACCCTTGGGGGGACTGAAGCTTTCTTT
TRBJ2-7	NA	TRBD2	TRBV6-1	CASSVLVAGGSYEQYF	TGTGCCAGCAGTGTTCTGGTCGCGGGAGGCTCCTACGAGCAGTACTTC
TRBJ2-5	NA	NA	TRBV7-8	CASTIRPGGAEGETQYF	TGTGCCAGCACCATCCGGCCGGGGGGCGCGGAGGGAGAGACCCAGTACTTC
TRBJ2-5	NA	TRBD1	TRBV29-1	CSVVQGIQETQYF	TGCAGCGTGGTACAGGGGATTCAAGAGACCCAGTACTTC
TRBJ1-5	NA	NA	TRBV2	CASRNGRGNQPQHF	TGTGCCAGCAGAAACGGTCGTGGCAATCAGCCCCAGCATTTT
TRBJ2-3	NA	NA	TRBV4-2	CASSQAPGVSTDTQYF	TGTGCCAGCAGCCAAGCCCCGGGAGTAAGCACAGATACGCAGTATTTT
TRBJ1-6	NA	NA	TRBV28	CASSPGTPVGPLHF	TGTGCCAGCAGTCCCGGGACACCCGTTGGACCCCTCCACTTT
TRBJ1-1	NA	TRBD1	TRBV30	CAWSYVLPGQGGTEAFF	TGTGCCTGGAGTTATGTTCTCCCGGGACAGGGAGGGACTGAAGCTTTCTTT
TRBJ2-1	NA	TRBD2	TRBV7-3	CASSTRSGSFYNEQFF	TGTGCCAGCAGCACACGGAGCGGGAGTTTCTACAATGAGCAGTTCTTC
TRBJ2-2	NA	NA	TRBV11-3	CASSLRGASNTGELFF	TGTGCCAGCAGCTTACGGGGGGCCTCTAACACCGGGGAGCTGTTTTTT
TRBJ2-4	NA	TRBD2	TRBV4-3	CASSQGLAGMAKNIQYF	TGCGCCAGCAGCCAAGGACTAGCGGGAATGGCCAAAAACATTCAGTACTTC
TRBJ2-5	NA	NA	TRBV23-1	CASSQFDRTAVQETQYF	TGCGCCAGCAGTCAATTCGATCGGACTGCAGTTCAAGAGACCCAGTACTTC
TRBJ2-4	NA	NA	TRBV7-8	CASSFSELGNIQYF	TGTGCCAGCAGCTTTAGCGAATTAGGAAACATTCAGTACTTC
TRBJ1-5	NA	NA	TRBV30	CAWSFHEEQPQHF	TGTGCCTGGAGTTTCCATGAAGAGCAGCCCCAGCATTTT
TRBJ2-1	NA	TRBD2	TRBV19	CAASSGEYNEQFF	TGTGCCGCATCTAGCGGAGAATACAATGAGCAGTTCTTC
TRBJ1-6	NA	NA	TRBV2	CASSEFSRWDSPLHF	TGTGCCAGCAGTGAATTTTCCAGGTGGGATTCACCCCTCCACTTT
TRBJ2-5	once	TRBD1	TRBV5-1	CASSLGPRQGAETQYF	TGCGCCAGCAGCTTGGGCCCTCGACAGGGGGCGGAGACCCAGTACTTC
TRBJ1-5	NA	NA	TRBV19	CASNRGSSNQPQHF	TGTGCCAGTAATCGGGGGAGTAGCAATCAGCCCCAGCATTTT